This passage covers 20 T cell receptor beta chains from one sample sequenced in a study of blood T cell repertoires in COVID-19. This table comes from immunoSEQ multiplex PCR, and its TCRdb copy is limited to in-frame clones, with some not included. The sample carries approximately 200,000 clones, roughly 90% recorded once. The sequenced sample was peripheral blood. The receptors derive from an older woman with acute or convalescent COVID-19.

The chain recombines TRBV3-1 (or the pseudogene TRBV3-2) with TRBJ2-5; D unclear. The CDR3 has 13 residues. Trimming took 0 bases from V and 2 from J, leaving 4 bases between them. CDR1 is LGHDT and CDR2 is YNNKEL in the germline V gene (reference sequence). The CDR3 DNA reads TGTGCCAGCAGCCAAGACAGGCAAGAGACCCAGTACTTC. It yields the protein CASSQDRQETQYF.

V gene TRBV5-6 combines with J gene TRBJ1-2, with 7 bases aligning to TRBD1. Germline V gene lookup returns CDR1 SGHDT and CDR2 YYEEEE. The CDR3 contains 16 residues. Germline trimming cut 0 bases from V and 4 bases from J; bases unmatched to any gene: 9. The CDR3 loop reads CASSLVGNRDSYGYTF. DNA for the CDR3: TGTGCCAGCAGCTTGGTGGGGAACCGGGACAGCTATGGCTACACCTTC.

The chain is built from TRBV5-1 and TRBJ2-3, with D possibly matching TRBD1 (5 bases). The length of the CDR3 is 16 residues. V lost 2 bases to trimming and J lost 3 bases, with 16 bases between them. Germline CDR1 reads SGHRS; CDR2 reads YFSETQ. The CDR3 nucleotides read TGCGCCAGCAGCTTAAAGCAGGGTATATGGACAGATACGCAGTATTTT. This translates into CASSLKQGIWTDTQYF.

This chain's CDR3 is CASSQGVGSPLHF. Here the CDR3 DNA reads TGTGCCAGCAGCCAAGGGGTCGGTTCACCCCTCCACTTT. The rearrangement links TRBV11-2 to TRBJ1-6, with D possibly matching TRBD1 (5 bases). From germline, CDR1 is SGHAT and CDR2 FQNNGV. This CDR3 spans 13 amino acids. The V end lost 5 bases, the J end lost 9 bases, and 11 bases lay between the germline ends.

The chain recombines TRBV11-2 with TRBJ1-2; D unclear. The germline gives CDR1 SGHAT, CDR2 FQNNGV. V was shortened by 1 base and J by 7 bases, with 10 bases between the two germline ends. The CDR3 runs to 13 residues. CDR3 nucleotide sequence: TGTGCCAGCAGCTTAGTCTTGTCCTCTGGCTACACCTTC. Protein product: CASSLVLSSGYTF.

In this sample, this clone turned up once. The V and J genes are TRBV7-7 and TRBJ2-5; 8 bases align to TRBD1. Per germline, CDR1 SSHAT and CDR2 FNYEAQ (reference sequence). The CDR3 totals 13 residues. With 5 bases clipped from V and 7 bases from J, the junction kept 6 bases outside the gene matches. Written as DNA, the CDR3 is TGTGCCAGCAGCCCGGACAGGGTGGGGACCCAGTACTTC. Protein: CASSPDRVGTQYF. Supplemented by reference TRBV7-7 and TRBJ2-5, the full variable domain reads GAGVSQSPRYKVTKRGQDVTLRCDPISSHATLYWYQQALGQGPEFLTYFNYEAQPDKSGLPSDRFSAERPEGSISTLTIQRTEQRDSAMYRCASSPDRVGTQYFGPGTRLLVL.

The V gene is TRBV4-1, the J gene TRBJ1-1; 10 positions match TRBD1. V trimming: 3 bases; J trimming: 11 bases; junction bases outside the gene matches: 12. CDR1 and CDR2 (germline): MGHRA, YSYEKL. This CDR3 comprises 15 residues. CDR3 bases: TGCGCCAGCAGCCAGGGGGGACAGGGGCTTGGAAAGGCTTTCTTT. It is translated as CASSQGGQGLGKAFF.

The genes are TRBV5-5 and TRBJ2-2, with D maybe TRBD1 (5 bases). V dropped 0 bases and J dropped 0 bases, with 12 bases sitting between them. Germline V gene data show CDR1 as SGHKS and CDR2 as YYEKEE (reference sequence). The CDR3 loop spans 17 amino acids. The CDR3 is CASSLGRGHPNTGELFF. The CDR3 nucleotides are TGTGCCAGCAGCTTGGGTCGAGGACACCCGAACACCGGGGAGCTGTTTTTT.

This clone was observed a single time. J is TRBJ1-1 and V is TRBV5-1; no clear D gene. The V end was cut by 0 bases, the J end by 5 bases, with 8 bases between. The CDR3 extends over 13 amino acids. Germline V gene sequence: CDR1 SGHRS, CDR2 YFSETQ. The CDR3: CASSLAAGTEAFF. Written as DNA, the CDR3 is TGCGCCAGCAGCTTGGCCGCGGGTACTGAAGCTTTCTTT.

The V call is TRBV6-6, the J call TRBJ1-1, with 9 bases fitting TRBD1. CDR1 and CDR2 (germline): MNHNY, SVGAGI (reference sequence). The CDR3 runs 14 residues. After removal of 6 bases from V and 11 bases from J, the junction contained 13 bases not matched to a gene. The CDR3 loop is CASRDRGGLSDAFF. As DNA, the CDR3 is TGTGCCAGCAGGGACAGGGGTGGTCTCTCGGATGCTTTCTTT.

The chain employs TRBV7-9 and TRBJ2-3; the D gene is possibly TRBD2 (6 bases). The germline V and J ends were trimmed by 5 bases and 4 bases, with 10 bases remaining between them. Germline CDR1 SEHNR, CDR2 FQNEAQ (reference sequence). This CDR3 comprises 13 residues. CDR3 nucleotide sequence: TGTGCCAGCAGCGGGGGGAGCGCAGATACGCAGTATTTT. Its protein product is CASSGGSADTQYF. Together with reference TRBV7-9 and TRBJ2-3, the CDR3 gives the full variable domain: DTGVSQNPRHKITKRGQNVTFRCDPISEHNRLYWYRQTLGQGPEFLTYFQNEAQLEKSRLLSDRFSAERPKGSFSTLEIQRTEQGDSAMYLCASSGGSADTQYFGPGTRLTVL.

The chain carries TRBV4-1 and TRBJ1-5, with 7 bases aligning to TRBD1. The CDR3 covers 16 residues. The V gene's germline CDR1 is MGHRA and CDR2 YSYEKL. The V and J ends lost 0 bases and 7 bases, in that order; junction bases with no gene match: 9. CDR3 region: CASSQEGGRGGQPQHF. DNA for the CDR3: TGCGCCAGCAGCCAAGAAGGGGGCAGGGGTGGGCAGCCCCAGCATTTT.

The J gene is TRBJ2-1, the V gene TRBV19; a possible D gene is TRBD2 (5 bases). CDR1 is LNHDA and CDR2 is SQIVND in the germline V gene (reference sequence). The length of the CDR3 is 15 residues. V was cut by 2 bases and J by 4 bases, with 12 bases left in between. The CDR3 DNA reads TGTGCCAGTAGTATACTCGCGGGCCGATACAATGAGCAGTTCTTC. This encodes CASSILAGRYNEQFF.

V usage is TRBV18 and J usage is TRBJ1-2, with D possibly TRBD1 on 6 matching bases. Per germline, CDR1 KGHSH and CDR2 LQKENI. V lost 5 bases, J lost 3 bases, and 10 bases lay in between. The CDR3 runs to 13 residues. CDR3 sequence (DNA): TGTGCCAGCTCAGTACAGGGAGACTATGGCTACACCTTC. Its protein is CASSVQGDYGYTF.

The chain joins TRBV2 to TRBJ1-6; D call uncertain. Germline CDR1 SNHLY, CDR2 FYNNEI. This CDR3 is 15 amino acids long. Deletions cut 5 bases from V and 6 bases from J, with 14 bases between. The CDR3 sequence is CASSSSGLGNSPLHF. The DNA of the CDR3 is TGTGCCAGCAGTTCCTCGGGGTTGGGTAATTCACCCCTCCACTTT. The entire variable domain, with the rest obtained from reference TRBV2 and TRBJ1-6, is as follows: EPEVTQTPSHQVTQMGQEVILRCVPISNHLYFYWYRQILGQKVEFLVSFYNNEISEKSEIFDDQFSVERPDGSNFTLKIRSTKLEDSAMYFCASSSSGLGNSPLHFGNGTRLTVT.

This clone appeared once. This sequence joins TRBV27 and TRBJ2-5, with 7 bases aligning to TRBD2. The CDR3 length is 16 residues. Trimming cost V 2 bases and J 2 bases; bases outside gene matches: 8. From germline, CDR1 is MNHEY and CDR2 SMNVEV (reference sequence). The CDR3 protein is CASSLGPGLPQETQYF. In DNA, the CDR3 is TGTGCCAGCAGTTTAGGGCCGGGACTACCTCAAGAGACCCAGTACTTC.

The chain employs TRBV7-2 and TRBJ1-3; D possibly corresponds to TRBD1 (5 bases). The CDR3 has 17 residues. With 1 base removed from V and 0 bases from J, the gap between germline ends came to 13 bases. CDR1 SGHTA and CDR2 FQGNSA come from the germline V gene. The CDR3 DNA is TGTGCCAGCAGCTTAGTTGCAGGGTTCAGCTCTGGAAACACCATATATTTT. Residues: CASSLVAGFSSGNTIYF.

J is TRBJ2-1 and V is TRBV6-5; the match to TRBD1 covers 9 bases. The CDR3 runs 15 residues. CDR1 and CDR2 (germline): MNHEY, SVGAGI. J gave up 0 bases and V 6 bases, and 3 bases lay outside the gene matches. CDR3 bases: TGTGCCAGCAGGGGACAGGGTAGCTCCTACAATGAGCAGTTCTTC. It specifies CASRGQGSSYNEQFF.

The chain uses TRBV30 and TRBJ2-1; weak D call: TRBD1 (5 bases). Per germline, CDR1 GTSNPN and CDR2 SVGIG (reference sequence). The CDR3 has 13 residues. Trimming left V 1 base short and J 6 bases short, with 10 bases between. The CDR3 bases are TGTGCCTGGAGTGGGGGCCTGGGCAATGAGCAGTTCTTC. It specifies CAWSGGLGNEQFF.

Turning to this clone: Other DNA sequences in the same sample also yield this CDR3. The chain couples TRBV7-9 to TRBJ2-1, with a tentative D call TRBD2 (6 bases). CDR3 length equals 14 residues. V was clipped by 1 base and J by 4 bases, with 8 bases between them. Germline CDR1 and CDR2: SEHNR and FQNEAQ (reference sequence). The CDR3 loop reads CASSLGGDYNEQFF. CDR3 coding DNA: TGTGCCAGCAGCTTAGGGGGGGATTACAATGAGCAGTTCTTC.